The sequence of this TCR beta chain was determined in a study of radiotherapy plus CTLA-4 blockade in lung cancer. Study-wide context: Among enrolled patients, less than 20% responded and 31% achieved disease control.

As for this clone: Its antigen is currently unknown.

The protocol was immunoSEQ multiplex PCR, while the TCRdb copy is restricted to in-frame clones and leaves out a portion. Among roughly 130,000 clones listed, 75% to 90% were seen once. The germline CDR1 and CDR2 sequences are LNHDA and SQIVND (reference sequence). V gave up 5 bases and J gave up 1 base; unmatched junction bases: 7. This CDR3 has 15 amino acids. Notes on the study in general: Together with interferon-beta, which increased in serum after radiation, early dynamic changes in blood T cell clones were reportedly the best predictors of response.

The sequencing used peripheral blood, collected from a patient treated with radiotherapy plus ipilimumab. V is TRBV19 and J is TRBJ1-2, with 7 bases identical to TRBD1. The source is a human donor with non-small cell lung cancer that progressed on radiotherapy plus ipilimumab. DNA for the CDR3: TGTGCCAGTAGTCGGGACAGATGGGTTAACTATGGCTACACCTTC. Translated, it gives CASSRDRWVNYGYTF. Variable domain in full (rest from reference TRBV19 and TRBJ1-2): DGGITQSPKYLFRKEGQNVTLSCEQNLNHDAMYWYRQDPGQGLRLIYYSQIVNDFQKGDIAEGYSVSREKKESFPLTVTSAQKNPTAFYLCASSRDRWVNYGYTFGSGTRLTVV.